Listed below are T cell receptor beta chains from one sample, sequenced in a study of response to subunit inactivated influenza vaccine. TCRdb used MiXCR to reprocess the RT-PCR reads, holding one entry per CDR3 protein. Of about 530,000 distinct CDR3 sequences detected, about an eighth appear once; the ten largest clones hold about 10%. This sample comprised PBMCs from blood, obtained on the day of vaccination. The receptor set was obtained from a man aged 45-65 years who received an inactivated influenza vaccine. Both conserved end residues are part of each CDR3. D genes are given only for firm matches. Some rows mark clone size as missing; the rest say once, few, many or name a class of expanded clone.

TRBV7-3	NA	TRBJ2-1	TRBD2	CASSPTPLAGVLNEQFF	TGTGCCAGCAGCCCGACCCCCCTAGCGGGGGTACTCAATGAGCAGTTCTTC
TRBV7-7	NA	TRBJ2-1	NA	CASSSGGHYNEQFF	TGTGCTAGCAGCTCCGGGGGGCACTACAATGAGCAGTTCTTC
TRBV20-1	few	TRBJ2-1	NA	CSARDGQPREQFF	TGCAGTGCTAGAGATGGTCAACCAAGAGAGCAGTTCTTC
TRBV19	few	TRBJ1-1	NA	CASSNQPGSRAFF	TGTGCCAGTAGTAACCAACCAGGGAGCAGAGCTTTCTTT
TRBV20-1	NA	TRBJ2-3	NA	CSARDRGAKITQYF	TGCAGTGCTAGAGATCGGGGGGCGAAGATAACGCAGTATTTT
TRBV18	NA	TRBJ2-3	NA	CASSSFLDSTDTQYF	TGTGCCAGCTCAAGCTTCCTGGATTCCACAGATACGCAGTATTTT
TRBV18	NA	TRBJ2-2	NA	CASSPDFAGELFF	TGTGCCAGCTCACCAGATTTCGCCGGGGAGCTGTTTTTT
TRBV5-5	few	TRBJ2-7	TRBD1	CASLGQGPSYEQYF	TGTGCCAGCCTCGGACAGGGACCATCCTACGAGCAGTACTTC
TRBV3-1	many	TRBJ1-2	NA	CASSHSVIRAYGYTF	TGTGCCAGCAGCCATTCCGTGATCAGGGCCTATGGCTACACCTTC
TRBV12-3/TRBV12-4	few	TRBJ2-1	TRBD2	CASRRTSGVGEQFF	TGTGCCAGCAGACGAACTAGCGGGGTCGGTGAGCAGTTCTTC
TRBV20-1	few	TRBJ1-2	TRBD1	CSAGQGMNYGYTF	TGCAGTGCCGGACAGGGGATGAACTATGGCTACACCTTC
TRBV27	NA	TRBJ2-1	NA	CASSVTGTGLYNEQFF	TGTGCCAGCAGTGTAACCGGGACGGGGCTTTACAATGAGCAGTTCTTC
TRBV10-3	NA	TRBJ2-1	TRBD2	CAISEPFMGPSGYYNEQFF	TGTGCCATCAGTGAGCCGTTTATGGGTCCTAGCGGATACTACAATGAGCAGTTCTTC
TRBV28	NA	TRBJ2-1	TRBD2	CASHPPAGGHYNEQFF	TGTGCCAGCCACCCCCCAGCGGGAGGACACTACAATGAGCAGTTCTTC
TRBV3-1	few	TRBJ2-7	NA	CASSQLLTGSNEQYF	TGTGCCAGCAGCCAACTTTTAACCGGGAGTAACGAGCAGTACTTC
TRBV2	NA	TRBJ2-3	NA	CASGETWGDGDTQYF	TGTGCCAGCGGAGAAACGTGGGGGGACGGAGATACGCAGTATTTT
TRBV7-2	many	TRBJ2-5	NA	CASSRPGRIETQYF	TGTGCCAGCAGCAGACCGGGACGGATTGAGACCCAGTACTTC
TRBV4-1	NA	TRBJ2-1	TRBD2	CASSQRAGGYNEQFF	TGCGCCAGCAGCCAGAGAGCGGGAGGGTACAATGAGCAGTTCTTC
TRBV6-1	NA	TRBJ1-6	TRBD1	CGSRGTGARTPLHF	TGTGGCAGCAGGGGGACAGGGGCTCGCACACCCCTCCACTTT
TRBV20-1	few	TRBJ1-2	NA	CSARDFNYGYTF	TGCAGTGCTAGAGATTTTAACTATGGCTACACCTTC
TRBV20-1	NA	TRBJ2-4	NA	CSASFPLTNIQYF	TGCAGTGCTAGTTTCCCTCTAACGAACATTCAGTACTTC
TRBV7-6	NA	TRBJ2-3	NA	CASSLEGGLSIQSSTDTQYF	TGTGCCAGCAGCTTAGAGGGGGGGCTATCGATACAATCAAGCACAGATACGCAGTATTTT
TRBV5-1	NA	TRBJ2-3	NA	CASSPARAIDTQYF	TGCGCCAGCAGCCCGGCAAGGGCGATAGATACGCAGTATTTT
TRBV6-5	few	TRBJ1-2	TRBD1	CASRPQGYGYTF	TGTGCCAGCAGGCCACAGGGGTATGGCTACACCTTC
TRBV4-2	NA	TRBJ1-5	NA	CASSQDPWEPGQPQHF	TGTGCCAGCAGCCAAGATCCCTGGGAACCCGGTCAGCCCCAGCATTTT
TRBV25-1	NA	TRBJ2-3	TRBD2	CASERDYTDTQYF	TGTGCCAGCGAGAGGGACTACACAGATACGCAGTATTTT